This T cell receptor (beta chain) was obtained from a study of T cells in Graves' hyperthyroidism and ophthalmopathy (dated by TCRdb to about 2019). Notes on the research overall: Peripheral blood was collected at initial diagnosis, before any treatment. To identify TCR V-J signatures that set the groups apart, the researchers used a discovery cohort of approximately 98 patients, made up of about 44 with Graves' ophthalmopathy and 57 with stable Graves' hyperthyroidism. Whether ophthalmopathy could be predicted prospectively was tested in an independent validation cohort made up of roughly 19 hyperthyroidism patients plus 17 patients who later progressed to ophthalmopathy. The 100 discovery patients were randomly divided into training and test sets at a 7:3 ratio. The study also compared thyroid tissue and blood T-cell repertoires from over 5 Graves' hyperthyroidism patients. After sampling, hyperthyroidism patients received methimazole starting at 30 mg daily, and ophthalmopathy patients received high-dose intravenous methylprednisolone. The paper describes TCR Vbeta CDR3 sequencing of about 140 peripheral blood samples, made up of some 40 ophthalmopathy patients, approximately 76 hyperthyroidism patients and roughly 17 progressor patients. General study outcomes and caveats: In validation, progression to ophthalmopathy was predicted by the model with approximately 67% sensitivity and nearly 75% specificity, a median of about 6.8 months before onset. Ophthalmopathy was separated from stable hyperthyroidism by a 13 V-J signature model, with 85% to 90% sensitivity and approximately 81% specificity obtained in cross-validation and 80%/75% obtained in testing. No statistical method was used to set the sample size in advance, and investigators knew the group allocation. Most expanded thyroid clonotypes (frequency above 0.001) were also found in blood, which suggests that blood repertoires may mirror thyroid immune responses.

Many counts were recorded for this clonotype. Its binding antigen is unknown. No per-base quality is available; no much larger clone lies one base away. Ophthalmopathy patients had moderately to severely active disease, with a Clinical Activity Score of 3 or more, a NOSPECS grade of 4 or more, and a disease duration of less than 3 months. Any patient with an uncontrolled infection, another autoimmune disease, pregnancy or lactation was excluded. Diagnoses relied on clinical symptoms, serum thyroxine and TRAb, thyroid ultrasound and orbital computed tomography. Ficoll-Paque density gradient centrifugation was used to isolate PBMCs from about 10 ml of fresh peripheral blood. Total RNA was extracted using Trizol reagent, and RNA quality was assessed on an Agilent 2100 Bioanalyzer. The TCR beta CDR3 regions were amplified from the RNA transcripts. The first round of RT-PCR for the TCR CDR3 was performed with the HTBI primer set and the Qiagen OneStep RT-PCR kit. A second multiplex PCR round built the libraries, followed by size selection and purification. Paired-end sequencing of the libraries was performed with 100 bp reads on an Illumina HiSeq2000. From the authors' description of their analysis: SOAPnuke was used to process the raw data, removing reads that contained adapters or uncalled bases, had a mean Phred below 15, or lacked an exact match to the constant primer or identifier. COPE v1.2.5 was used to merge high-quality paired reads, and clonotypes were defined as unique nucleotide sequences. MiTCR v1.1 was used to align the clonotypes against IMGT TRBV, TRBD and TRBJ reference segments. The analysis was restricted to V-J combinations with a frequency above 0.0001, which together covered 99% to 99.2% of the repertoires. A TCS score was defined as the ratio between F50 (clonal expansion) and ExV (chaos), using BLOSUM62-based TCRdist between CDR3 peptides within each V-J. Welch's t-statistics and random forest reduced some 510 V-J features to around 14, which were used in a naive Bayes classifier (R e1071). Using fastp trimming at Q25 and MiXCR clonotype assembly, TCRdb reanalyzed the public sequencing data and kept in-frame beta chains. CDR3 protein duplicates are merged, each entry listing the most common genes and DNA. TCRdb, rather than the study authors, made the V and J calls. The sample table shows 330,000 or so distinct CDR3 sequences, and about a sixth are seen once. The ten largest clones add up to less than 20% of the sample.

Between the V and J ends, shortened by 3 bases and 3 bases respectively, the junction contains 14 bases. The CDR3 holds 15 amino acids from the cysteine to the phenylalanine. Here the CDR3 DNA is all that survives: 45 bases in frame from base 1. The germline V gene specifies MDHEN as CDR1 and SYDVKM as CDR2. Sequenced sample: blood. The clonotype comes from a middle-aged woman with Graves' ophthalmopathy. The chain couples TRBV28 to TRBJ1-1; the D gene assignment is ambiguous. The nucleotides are TGTGCCAGCAGTTTTTTTTATTCGAGGGACACTGAAGCTTTCTTT. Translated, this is CASSFFYSRDTEAFF. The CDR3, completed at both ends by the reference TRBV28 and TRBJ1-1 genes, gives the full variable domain DVKVTQSSRYLVKRTGEKVFLECVQDMDHENMFWYRQDPGLGLRLIYFSYDVKMKEKGDIPEGYSVSREKKERFSLILESASTNQTSMYLCASSFFYSRDTEAFFGQGTRLTVV.